This T cell receptor (beta chain) is drawn from a study of T cell responses to AZD1222 COVID-19 vaccine. Study overall: Combined were second doses at about 4 or about 12 weeks. Findings and limits, study-wide: The study found Spike-specific TCR breadth and depth rose after two AZD1222 doses. CD4 TCRs linked to vaccination spanned spike, dominating at 160-218 and 743-854. Unmutated regions of variants are reportedly targeted by nearly half of spike-specific TCRs.

V lost 7 bases to trimming and J lost 8 bases; unmatched junction nucleotides: 11. This CDR3 spans 15 amino acids. From germline, CDR1 is SNHLY and CDR2 FYNNEI. The method was immunoSEQ multiplex PCR; TCRdb's version includes in-frame clones alone and lacks a portion of them. Found here are about 85,000 clones, roughly 85% of them singletons; the top ten hold roughly 7.9%. To note about this clone: The antigen is unknown.

The receptor was isolated from an adult in good health. The chain recombines TRBV2 with TRBJ1-6, with 7 bases that match TRBD1. Sequencing was performed on peripheral blood, taken on day 0 of AZD1222 vaccination. CDR3 residues: CASMTGQVGDSPLHF. The CDR3 region has the DNA TGTGCCAGCATGACTGGACAGGTTGGGGATTCACCCCTCCACTTT.